The rows below give T cell receptor beta chains drawn from one sample of a study of identical twins. Via MiXCR, TCRdb re-called the 5' RACE reads, giving one row per CDR3 protein. This sample has about 530,000 distinct CDR3 sequences, with around 24% found just once. These data were also reused for a study on yellow fever vaccine responses in identical twins.

The source material was CD4+ T cells sorted from blood. The receptors stem from a woman between 18 and 29 years old in good health. CDR3s include the opening cysteine and the closing phenylalanine or tryptophan. Fields, in order: V gene, J gene, clone size, D gene, CDR3 DNA, CDR3 protein. The D gene is left open where the match is weak. Expanded clones are given a class, and other clones once, few, many or no size at all.

>TRBV25-1|TRBJ1-1|NA|NA
TGTGCCAGCAGCAAAGGGGACACAGGGCGGGGGAACACTGAAGCTTTCTTT
CASSKGDTGRGNTEAFF
>TRBV7-9|TRBJ2-4|few|NA
TGTGCCAGCAGCTTACGGACTGTGTCTGGTGCTTGGGACATTCAGTACTTC
CASSLRTVSGAWDIQYF
>TRBV12-3/TRBV12-4|TRBJ2-5|NA|TRBD2
TGTGCCAGCAGTTTTGGCAGTCTAGCGGGAGGGAGGGAGACCCAGTACTTC
CASSFGSLAGGRETQYF
>TRBV15|TRBJ2-3|NA|NA
TGTGCCACCAGGAGAGTGGGAAACACAGATACGCAGTATTTT
CATRRVGNTDTQYF
>TRBV5-6|TRBJ1-5|NA|NA
TGTGCCAGCAGCTTTTCCTCGTCTAGCAATCAGCCCCAGCATTTT
CASSFSSSSNQPQHF
>TRBV2|TRBJ2-1|NA|TRBD1
TGTGCCAGCAGACAGGGGATCTCCTACAATGAGCAGTTCTTC
CASRQGISYNEQFF
>TRBV7-9|TRBJ1-6|NA|NA
TGTGCCAGCAGCTTTCTGGCGGAGAATTCACCCCTCCACTTT
CASSFLAENSPLHF
>TRBV12-3/TRBV12-4|TRBJ2-3|once|NA
TGTGCCAGCAGTTTAACAGGGTCCAGCACAGATACGCAGTATTTT
CASSLTGSSTDTQYF
>TRBV12-3/TRBV12-4|TRBJ2-1|NA|TRBD2
TGTGCCAGCAGCCCGCTCGCGGGGGGTCTCTCCTACAATGAGCAGTTCTTC
CASSPLAGGLSYNEQFF
>TRBV15|TRBJ2-1|NA|NA
TGTGCCACCAGCAGAGATAGTGATGAGCAGTTCTTC
CATSRDSDEQFF
>TRBV5-1|TRBJ2-1|NA|TRBD2
TGCGCCAGCAGCTTGGGGAGCGGGAGGGCCTACAATGAGCAGTTCTTC
CASSLGSGRAYNEQFF
>TRBV20-1|TRBJ2-3|few|NA
TGCAGTGCTTCAGGAAGGGGGGAGACAGATACGCAGTATTTT
CSASGRGETDTQYF
>TRBV7-9|TRBJ2-7|few|TRBD1
TGTGCCAGCAGCTTAGGGGGACAGGCCTACGAGCAGTACTTC
CASSLGGQAYEQYF
>TRBV3-1|TRBJ2-1|few|TRBD2
TGTGCCAGCAGCCTGGACGGGGCTAGCGGGAGGGCCAGAGTAGATGAGCAGTTCTTC
CASSLDGASGRARVDEQFF
>TRBV3-1|TRBJ1-2|many|NA
TGTGCCAGCAGCCGTGATAGGAATTCCTATGGCTACACCTTC
CASSRDRNSYGYTF
>TRBV6-5|TRBJ2-3|few|NA
TGTGCCAGCAGTTACGCAGGGTTGGGCACAGATACGCAGTATTTT
CASSYAGLGTDTQYF
>TRBV4-2|TRBJ2-1|few|NA
TGTGCCAGCAGCCAGGGCCCCGAGAATGAGCAGTTCTTC
CASSQGPENEQFF
>TRBV20-1|TRBJ2-1|many|NA
TGCAGTGCTATCCGGGGACTCAACAATGAGCAGTTCTTC
CSAIRGLNNEQFF
>TRBV7-9|TRBJ2-3|NA|NA
TGTGCCAGCACCCCCACCGGGGTAGGCACAGATACGCAGTATTTT
CASTPTGVGTDTQYF
>TRBV12-3/TRBV12-4|TRBJ1-1|NA|NA
TGTGCCAGCAGTCCCACTGGACGGGCGAACACTGAAGCTTTCTTT
CASSPTGRANTEAFF
>TRBV10-3|TRBJ2-7|NA|TRBD2
TGTGCCATCAGCGCCGGGACTAGCGGCTACGAGCAGTACTTC
CAISAGTSGYEQYF
>TRBV4-2|TRBJ2-7|NA|TRBD2
TGTGCCAGCAGCCTCCGTTGGACTAGCGGGGTCCCCGCGGGCGAGCAGTACTTC
CASSLRWTSGVPAGEQYF
>TRBV29-1|TRBJ2-1|NA|NA
TGCAGCGTTGGGCAGGGGTCCTACAATGAGCAGTTCTTC
CSVGQGSYNEQFF
>TRBV15|TRBJ2-5|few|TRBD2
TGTGCCACCGGAAGAAGGCGGGAGGTAGGGGAGACCCAGTACTTC
CATGRRREVGETQYF
>TRBV4-2|TRBJ2-1|NA|TRBD2
TGTGCCAGCAGCCATCCGACTAGCGGGGGGCCGTTCTTC
CASSHPTSGGPFF
>TRBV10-3|TRBJ2-1|NA|TRBD2
TGTGCCATCAGCAGCCGGACTAGCGGGAGTTCTGAGCAGTTCTTC
CAISSRTSGSSEQFF
>TRBV12-3/TRBV12-4|TRBJ2-2|few|TRBD2
TGTGCCAGCAGTGGCTATACTCTCACTAGCGGGAGGACCGGGGAGCTGTTTTTT
CASSGYTLTSGRTGELFF
>TRBV5-5|TRBJ1-1|NA|NA
TGTGCCAGCAGCTTGTTAGTGTCCCTAGGCCCTTACACTGAAGCTTTCTTT
CASSLLVSLGPYTEAFF
>TRBV3-1|TRBJ2-3|NA|TRBD2
TGTGCCAGCAGCCGAGGGACTAGCGGGAGCACAGATACGCAGTATTTT
CASSRGTSGSTDTQYF
>TRBV5-1|TRBJ2-7|NA|NA
TGCGCCAGCAGCTTGGATCCAGCGGGCTACGAGCAGTACTTC
CASSLDPAGYEQYF
>TRBV2|TRBJ2-2|few|TRBD2
TGTGCCAGCTTGCGATCGGCGGGAGTGTTAGGGGAGCTGTTTTTT
CASLRSAGVLGELFF
>TRBV12-3/TRBV12-4|TRBJ2-7|NA|NA
TGTGCCAGCAGTTTCGAGTGGGAACTACGCGAGCAGTACTTC
CASSFEWELREQYF
>TRBV6-5|TRBJ2-4|few|TRBD1
TGTGCCAGCAGTTACGGGACAGGGGGAACCAAAAACATTCAGTACTTC
CASSYGTGGTKNIQYF
>TRBV3-1|TRBJ1-1|NA|NA
TGTGCCAGCAGCCAAGAAGGGTGGAGGGGGAGGACTGAAGCTTTCTTT
CASSQEGWRGRTEAFF
>TRBV24-1|TRBJ1-5|few|TRBD1
TGTGCCACCAGTGATAAACAAGAACTGAAGACAGGGGGTATGCAGCCCCAGCATTTT
CATSDKQELKTGGMQPQHF
>TRBV12-3/TRBV12-4|TRBJ2-1|NA|TRBD2
TGTGCCAGCAGTTTAGGACAGGTTAGCGGGAGGTGGGAGTTCTTC
CASSLGQVSGRWEFF
>TRBV20-1|TRBJ1-5|many|TRBD1
TGCAGTGCTAGTACGACCGGGACAGGGGGCGGGGGCAATCAGCCCCAGCATTTT
CSASTTGTGGGGNQPQHF
>TRBV4-2|TRBJ2-3|NA|NA
TGTGCCAGCAGCCAAACGGATCGGTCGGGGTATACGCAGTATTTT
CASSQTDRSGYTQYF
>TRBV12-3/TRBV12-4|TRBJ1-1|many|NA
TGTGCCAGCAGTCCAGGGTTCGGCACTGAAGCTTTCTTT
CASSPGFGTEAFF
>TRBV10-2|TRBJ2-5|NA|NA
TGCGCCAGCAGTGAGGACTTGCTCCGGGAGACCCAGTACTTC
CASSEDLLRETQYF
>TRBV5-1|TRBJ2-1|NA|TRBD2
TGCGCCAGCAGCTTGGCTAAGACTAGCGGGGGGGCCCATGAGCAGTTCTTC
CASSLAKTSGGAHEQFF
>TRBV12-3/TRBV12-4|TRBJ2-1|NA|TRBD2
TGTGCCAGCAGCACCGGGACTACCCTTATGATTGGTGAGCAGTTCTTC
CASSTGTTLMIGEQFF
>TRBV27|TRBJ1-5|NA|TRBD1
TGTGCCAGCAGTCCGGACAGGTATAGCAATCAGCCCCAGCATTTT
CASSPDRYSNQPQHF